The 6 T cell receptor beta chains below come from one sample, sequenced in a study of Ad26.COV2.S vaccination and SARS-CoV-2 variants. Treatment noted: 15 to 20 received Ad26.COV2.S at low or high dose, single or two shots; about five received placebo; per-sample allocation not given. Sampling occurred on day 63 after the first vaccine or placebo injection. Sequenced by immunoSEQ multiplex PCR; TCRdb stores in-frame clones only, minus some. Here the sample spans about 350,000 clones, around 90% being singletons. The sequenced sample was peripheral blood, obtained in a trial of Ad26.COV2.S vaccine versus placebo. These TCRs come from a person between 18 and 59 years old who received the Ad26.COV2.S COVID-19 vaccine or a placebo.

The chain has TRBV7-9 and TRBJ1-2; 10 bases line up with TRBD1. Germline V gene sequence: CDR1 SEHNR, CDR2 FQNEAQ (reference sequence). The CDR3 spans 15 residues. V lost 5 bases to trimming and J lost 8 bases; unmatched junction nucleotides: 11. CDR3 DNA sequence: TGTGCCAGCAGCCCACTGGGACAGGGGTGGCGCGGCTACACCTTC. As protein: CASSPLGQGWRGYTF.

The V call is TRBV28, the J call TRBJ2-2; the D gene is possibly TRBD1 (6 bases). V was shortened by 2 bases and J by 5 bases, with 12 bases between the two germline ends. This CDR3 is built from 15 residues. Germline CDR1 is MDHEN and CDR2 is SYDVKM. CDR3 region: CASSLEQGITGELFF. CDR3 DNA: TGTGCCAGCAGTTTAGAGCAGGGGATAACCGGGGAGCTGTTTTTT.

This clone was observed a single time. The CDR3 sequence: CASIQGNTGELFF. The CDR3 DNA sequence: TGTGCCAGCATACAGGGAAACACCGGGGAGCTGTTTTTT. This chain connects TRBV28 to TRBJ2-2; tentative D call: TRBD1 (6 bases). The CDR3 sequence is 13 residues long. CDR1 and CDR2 from the germline V gene are MDHEN and SYDVKM. V was cut by 7 bases and J by 2 bases, with 8 bases left in between.

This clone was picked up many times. The CDR3 bases are TGTGCCAGCAGATCCGGGACAGGTCGTACCGGGGAGCTGTTTTTT. As protein: CASRSGTGRTGELFF. The rearrangement links TRBV7-3 to TRBJ2-2; 8 positions match TRBD1. Per germline, CDR1 SGHTA and CDR2 FQGTGA. CDR3 length: 15 residues. Germline trimming cut 6 bases from V and 5 bases from J; bases unmatched to any gene: 8.

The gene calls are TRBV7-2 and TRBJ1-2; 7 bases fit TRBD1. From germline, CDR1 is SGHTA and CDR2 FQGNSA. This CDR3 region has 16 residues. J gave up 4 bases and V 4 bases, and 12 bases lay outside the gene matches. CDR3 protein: CASSSYPRGGSYGYTF. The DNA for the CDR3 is TGTGCCAGCAGCTCCTACCCCAGGGGGGGATCCTATGGCTACACCTTC.

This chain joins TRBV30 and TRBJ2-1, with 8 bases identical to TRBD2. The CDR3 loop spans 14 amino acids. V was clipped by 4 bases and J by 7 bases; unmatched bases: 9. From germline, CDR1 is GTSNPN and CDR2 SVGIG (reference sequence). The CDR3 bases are TGTGCCTGGACATCGGGAGGGCCTAGGAATGAGCAGTTCTTC. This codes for CAWTSGGPRNEQFF. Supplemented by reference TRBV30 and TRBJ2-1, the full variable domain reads SQTIHQWPATLVQPVGSPLSLECTVEGTSNPNLYWYRQAAGRGLQLLFYSVGIGQISSEVPQNLSASRPQDRQFILSSKKLLLSDSGFYLCAWTSGGPRNEQFFGPGTRLTVL.